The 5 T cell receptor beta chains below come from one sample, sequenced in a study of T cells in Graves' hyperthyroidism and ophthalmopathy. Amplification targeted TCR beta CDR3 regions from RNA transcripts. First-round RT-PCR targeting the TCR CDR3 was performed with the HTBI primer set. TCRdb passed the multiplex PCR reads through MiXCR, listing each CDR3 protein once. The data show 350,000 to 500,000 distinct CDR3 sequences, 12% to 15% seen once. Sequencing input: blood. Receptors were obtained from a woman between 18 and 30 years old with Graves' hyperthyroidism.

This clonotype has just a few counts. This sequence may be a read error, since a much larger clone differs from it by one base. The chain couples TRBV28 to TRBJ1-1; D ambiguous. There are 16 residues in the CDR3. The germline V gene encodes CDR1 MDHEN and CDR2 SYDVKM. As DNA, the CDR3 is TGTGCCAGCAGTTTATACCGGCTCCGTCTGAACACTGAAGCTCTCTTT. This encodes CASSLYRLRLNTEALF.

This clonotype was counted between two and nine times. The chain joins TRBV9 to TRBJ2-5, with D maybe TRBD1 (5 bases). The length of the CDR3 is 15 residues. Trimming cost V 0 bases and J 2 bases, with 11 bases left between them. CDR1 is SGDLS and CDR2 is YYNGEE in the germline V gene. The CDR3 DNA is TGTGCCAGCAGCGTAGGGGGCAGGGTTCAAGAGACCCAGTACTTC. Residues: CASSVGGRVQETQYF.

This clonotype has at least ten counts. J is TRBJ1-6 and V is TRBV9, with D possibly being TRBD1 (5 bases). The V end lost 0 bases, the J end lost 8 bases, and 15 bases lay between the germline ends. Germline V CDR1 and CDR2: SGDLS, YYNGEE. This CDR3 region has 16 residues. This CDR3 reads CASSVGPRIGDSPLHF. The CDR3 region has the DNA TGTGCCAGCAGCGTAGGCCCCAGGATAGGGGATTCACCCCTCCACTTT.

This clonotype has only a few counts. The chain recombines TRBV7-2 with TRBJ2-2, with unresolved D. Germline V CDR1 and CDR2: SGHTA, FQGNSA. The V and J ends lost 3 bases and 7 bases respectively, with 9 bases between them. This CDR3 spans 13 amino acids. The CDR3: CASSFSRIGELFF. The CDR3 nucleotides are TGTGCCAGCAGCTTTTCCCGGATCGGGGAGCTGTTTTTT.

CDR3 protein: CASNKTRQNTEAFF. The CDR3 DNA follows: TGCGCCAGCAACAAGACACGCCAGAACACTGAAGCTTTCTTT. The chain links TRBV5-1 to TRBJ1-1, with D hard to call. With 6 bases removed from V and 1 base from J, the gap between germline ends came to 13 bases. CDR3 length: 14 residues. In germline, CDR1 is SGHRS, CDR2 YFSETQ. Full variable domain (outside the CDR3, taken from reference TRBV5-1 and TRBJ1-1): KAGVTQTPRYLIKTRGQQVTLSCSPISGHRSVSWYQQTPGQGLQFLFEYFSETQRNKGNFPGRFSGRQFSNSRSEMNVSTLELGDSALYLCASNKTRQNTEAFFGQGTRLTVV.